Below are 28 T cell receptor beta chains sequenced from a single sample in a study of CD8 T cells in ankylosing spondylitis. TCRdb re-analysed the 5' RACE reads in MiXCR, keeping a single row per CDR3 protein. Altogether 250,000 or so distinct CDR3 sequences are present, about 24% being singletons, with the ten largest covering over 0.55%. The source material was blood, either unsorted or a sorted T cell fraction (not recorded which). These receptor sequences come from a male donor with ankylosing spondylitis or in good health (not recorded which).

This clonotype was recorded at least ten times. The chain combines TRBV7-9 with TRBJ2-1; 12 positions match TRBD2. V gave up 5 bases and J gave up 6 bases; unmatched junction bases: 5. The CDR3 consists of 15 residues. Germline values: CDR1 SEHNR, CDR2 FQNEAQ (reference sequence). Here the CDR3 DNA reads TGTGCCAGCAGCAAAACTAGCGGGGGGTTCAATGAGCAGTTCTTC. Residues: CASSKTSGGFNEQFF.

The rearrangement joins TRBV12-3 or TRBV12-4 to TRBJ2-5; D is ambiguous. The CDR3 runs 11 residues. The ends were cut back, 6 bases at V and 6 bases at J, with 8 bases in the middle. DNA of the CDR3: TGTGCCAGCAGCCGAAAGAAGACCCAGTACTTC. Amino acid sequence: CASSRKKTQYF.

The V and J genes are TRBV20-1 and TRBJ2-5; D may be TRBD1 or TRBD2 (6 bases each). The length of the CDR3 is 14 residues. Between the trimmed V and J ends, which lost 4 bases and 5 bases, there was a span of 17 bases. Germline lookup yields CDR1 DFQATT and CDR2 SNEGSKA (reference sequence). The CDR3 reads CSATPGARLETQYF. The CDR3 DNA reads TGCAGTGCTACCCCGGGGGCGCGGTTGGAGACCCAGTACTTC.

This clonotype was seen repeatedly, ten times or more. This rearrangement joins TRBV24-1 to TRBJ2-3, with 7 bases fitting TRBD1. In germline, CDR1 is KGHDR, CDR2 SFDVKD. The CDR3 is made up of 17 amino acids. V dropped 3 bases and J dropped 0; count of bases not matched to a gene: 8. For the CDR3, the DNA is TGTGCCACCAGTGATCTGACAGGACAGGACAGCACAGATACGCAGTATTTT. Protein product: CATSDLTGQDSTDTQYF.

This clonotype was observed a single time. The chain is built from TRBV3-1 and TRBJ2-7; 7 bases agree with TRBD1. This CDR3 comprises 12 residues. CDR1 is LGHDT, CDR2 YNNKEL, per germline (reference sequence). The V gene end was trimmed by 5 bases and the J gene end by 5 bases; junction bases not matched to a gene: 3. CDR3 sequence (DNA): TGTGCCAGCAGCAGGGGGCGAAACGAGCAGTACTTC. Its protein is CASSRGRNEQYF.

This clonotype came up many times. The J gene is TRBJ2-7, the V gene TRBV25-1; D call uncertain. This CDR3 comprises 13 residues. Germline CDR1 reads MGHDK; CDR2 reads SYGVNS. V lost 3 bases to trimming and J lost 0 bases, with 6 bases between them. The CDR3 sequence is CASSESSSYEQYF. Here the CDR3 DNA reads TGTGCCAGCAGTGAGAGCAGCTCCTACGAGCAGTACTTC.

This clonotype occurred a few times. The rearrangement joins TRBV5-1 to TRBJ2-1; tentatively, D is TRBD2 (6 bases). V was shortened by 7 bases and J by 3 bases, with 8 bases between the two germline ends. This CDR3 is 12 amino acids long. Germline CDR1 and CDR2: SGHRS and YFSETQ. The chain's CDR3 is CASAGGYNEQFF. CDR3 nucleotide sequence: TGCGCCAGCGCCGGGGGCTACAATGAGCAGTTCTTC.

The V call is TRBV20-1, the J call TRBJ1-3; perhaps TRBD1 as D (6 bases). The germline V gene encodes CDR1 DFQATT and CDR2 SNEGSKA (reference sequence). This CDR3 contains 15 residues. The ends were cut back, 3 bases at V and 2 bases at J, with 14 bases in the middle. DNA of the CDR3: TGCAGTGCTAGTCCGCAGGGGAGGCCTGGAAACACCATATATTTT. Protein: CSASPQGRPGNTIYF.

This clonotype was recorded at least ten times. The chain joins TRBV10-3 to TRBJ2-3, with TRBD2 matching 8 bases. The germline V gene has CDR1 ENHRY and CDR2 SYGVKD. This CDR3 region has 15 residues. The V and J ends lost 8 bases and 4 bases, in that order; junction bases with no gene match: 11. CDR3: CAIGVAGPTADTQYF. CDR3 sequence (DNA): TGTGCCATCGGCGTAGCGGGGCCGACGGCAGATACGCAGTATTTT.

This clonotype was picked up many times. The chain has TRBV5-5 and TRBJ2-3; 9 nucleotides match TRBD1. V lost 4 bases and J lost 2; bases outside the gene matches: 8. Germline CDR1 and CDR2: SGHKS and YYEKEE (reference sequence). CDR3 length: 16 amino acids. CDR3 bases: TGTGCCAGCAGCCCTCCCGGACAGGGGATCACAGATACGCAGTATTTT. This translates into CASSPPGQGITDTQYF.

This clonotype was recorded many times. The genes are TRBV20-1 and TRBJ2-7, with 15 bases that match TRBD2. The CDR3 totals 16 residues. CDR1 is DFQATT, CDR2 SNEGSKA, per germline (reference sequence). Losses at the gene ends were 0 bases for V and 4 bases for J; bases not matched to a gene: 4. In nucleotides, the CDR3 is TGCAGTGCTAGAGATTCCGGGACTAGCGGGGGGTACGAGCAGTACTTC. Translation: CSARDSGTSGGYEQYF.

This clonotype was counted ten times or more. The CDR3 DNA follows: TGCAGTGCTGGGAACAATGAGCAGTTCTTC. Protein: CSAGNNEQFF. The chain recombines TRBV20-1 with TRBJ2-1; D remains unclear. The CDR3 loop spans 10 amino acids. Germline values: CDR1 DFQATT, CDR2 SNEGSKA (reference sequence). V gave up 5 bases and J gave up 5 bases, with 4 bases separating them.

This rearrangement joins TRBV20-1 to TRBJ2-4; tentative D call: TRBD2 (6 bases). V shed 3 bases and J shed 3 bases, with 15 bases lying between them. Germline V gene sequence: CDR1 DFQATT, CDR2 SNEGSKA (reference sequence). The CDR3 has 15 amino acids. CDR3 nucleotide sequence: TGCAGTGCTAGGGAGGGTTGGGGATTCAAAAACATTCAGTACTTC. This encodes CSAREGWGFKNIQYF.

This clonotype was recorded a few times. The chain carries TRBV20-1 and TRBJ2-2, with 7 bases aligning to TRBD2. The CDR3 extends over 15 amino acids. Trimming at V came to 6 bases and at J to 1 base, leaving 8 bases not matched to a gene. Germline V gene data show CDR1 as DFQATT and CDR2 as SNEGSKA (reference sequence). CDR3 sequence reads: CSAAPAGMNTGELFF. The CDR3 DNA is TGCAGTGCAGCCCCAGCGGGGATGAACACCGGGGAGCTGTTTTTT.

The chain couples TRBV20-1 to TRBJ1-2, with D uncertain. CDR3 size: 16 residues. Germline CDR1 and CDR2: DFQATT and SNEGSKA (reference sequence). V was pared by 1 base and J by 0 bases, with 15 bases between. CDR3 DNA: TGCAGTGCTAGAGCGCTCAGGAGAACCACTAACTATGGCTACACCTTC. It is translated as CSARALRRTTNYGYTF.

This clonotype was counted only a few times. The chain recombines TRBV6-1 with TRBJ1-2; 8 bases align to TRBD1. The CDR3 covers 15 residues. Trimming cost V 5 bases and J 6 bases; bases outside gene matches: 11. Germline assignment: CDR1 MNHNS and CDR2 SASEGT. DNA of the CDR3: TGTGCCAGCAGTCCGCACCCGGACAGGGAGAATGGCTACACCTTC. Residues: CASSPHPDRENGYTF.

This clonotype was counted between two and nine times. The chain uses TRBV12-3 or TRBV12-4 and TRBJ1-2; D remains ambiguous. The length of the CDR3 is 15 residues. V was trimmed by 3 bases and J by 1 base, leaving 12 bases between them. CDR3 sequence reads: CASSFVGSVNYGYTF. CDR3 sequence (DNA): TGTGCCAGCAGTTTCGTTGGGAGCGTTAACTATGGCTACACCTTC.

The V and J genes are TRBV5-5 and TRBJ2-7; the D gene is possibly TRBD2 (5 bases). Trimming shortened V by 1 base and J by 6 bases, and 14 bases separated the two germline ends. Germline V gene lookup returns CDR1 SGHKS and CDR2 YYEKEE (reference sequence). CDR3 size: 14 residues. CDR3 region: CASSLMGPEGEQYF. The CDR3 DNA is TGTGCCAGCAGCTTGATGGGCCCCGAGGGCGAGCAGTACTTC.

The chain combines TRBV6-1 with TRBJ2-7; the D gene is possibly TRBD2 (5 bases). Between the trimmed V and J ends, which lost 6 bases and 4 bases, there was a span of 16 bases. Germline-derived CDR1 and CDR2 are MNHNS and SASEGT. The CDR3 runs 14 residues. CDR3 sequence (DNA): TGTGCCAGCAGCGTCGCAATCCGGGGTTACGAGCAGTACTTC. It translates to CASSVAIRGYEQYF.

The J gene is TRBJ1-2, the V gene TRBV20-1; D gene unclear. V lost 3 bases to trimming and J lost 8 bases, with 19 bases between them. CDR1 is DFQATT, CDR2 SNEGSKA, per germline (reference sequence). This CDR3 region has 14 residues. The CDR3 DNA reads as TGCAGTGCTAGCGGTGACGATTGGCCGGCCGGCTACACCTTC. Protein sequence: CSASGDDWPAGYTF.

The rearrangement links TRBV11-2 to TRBJ2-7, with D maybe TRBD1 (5 bases). CDR3 length: 15 amino acids. Germline lookup yields CDR1 SGHAT and CDR2 FQNNGV. V was clipped by 2 bases and J by 3 bases, with 14 bases between them. The CDR3 spells CASSLSGARLYEQYF. The CDR3 nucleotides read TGTGCCAGCAGCTTAAGTGGGGCCAGGCTCTACGAGCAGTACTTC. The complete variable domain, with remaining parts taken from reference TRBV11-2 and TRBJ2-7, reads EAGVAQSPRYKIIEKRQSVAFWCNPISGHATLYWYQQILGQGPKLLIQFQNNGVVDDSQLPKDRFSAERLKGVDSTLKIQPAKLEDSAVYLCASSLSGARLYEQYFGPGTRLTVT.

Note on this clonotype: Compared with germline, one end of the junction differs, possibly owing to a read error. This chain connects TRBV3-1 to TRBJ2-1; 8 bases map to TRBD2. The germline CDR1 and CDR2 sequences are LGHDT and YNNKEL (reference sequence). This CDR3 contains 18 residues. The CDR3 reads CTSSLVSGMESSYNEQFF. CDR3 bases: TGTACCAGCAGTTTAGTTAGCGGGATGGAGAGCTCCTACAATGAGCAGTTCTTC.

The sample holds many counts of this clonotype. This chain links TRBV7-9 with TRBJ1-2, with D possibly being TRBD1 (5 bases). The V gene's germline CDR1 is SEHNR and CDR2 FQNEAQ (reference sequence). V was shortened by 4 bases and J by 2 bases, with 11 bases between the two germline ends. CDR3 length: 14 residues. The CDR3 loop is CASSYGTENYGYTF. As DNA, the CDR3 is TGTGCCAGCAGCTATGGGACGGAGAACTATGGCTACACCTTC.

In this sample, this clonotype turned up a few times. This chain uses TRBV6-5 with TRBJ1-1, with D possibly matching TRBD1 (5 bases). This CDR3 has 14 residues. CDR1 and CDR2 (germline): MNHEY, SVGAGI. Trimming took 6 bases from V and 3 from J, leaving 14 bases between them. The chain's CDR3 is CASRLDRLYTEAFF. The DNA of the CDR3 is TGTGCCAGCAGATTAGACAGACTCTACACTGAAGCTTTCTTT.

There are many counts of this clonotype. V usage is TRBV12-3 or TRBV12-4 and J usage is TRBJ2-2, with unresolved D. V gave up 10 bases and J gave up 2 bases, with 11 bases separating them. The CDR3 is 13 residues long. Here the CDR3 reads CAIGPGNTGELFF. CDR3 nucleotides: TGTGCCATCGGACCCGGAAACACCGGGGAGCTGTTTTTT.

This clonotype was seen many times. V usage is TRBV2 and J usage is TRBJ2-2; TRBD2 matches 13 bases. The length of the CDR3 is 17 residues. Per germline, CDR1 SNHLY and CDR2 FYNNEI. V lost 7 bases, J lost 0 bases, and 5 bases stayed unmatched. CDR3 region: CASKGLAGPSNTGELFF. Written as DNA, the CDR3 is TGTGCCAGCAAGGGACTAGCGGGACCATCGAACACCGGGGAGCTGTTTTTT.

This clonotype has ten or more counts. The genes are TRBV29-1 and TRBJ1-2; D is perhaps TRBD1 (5 bases). Germline V CDR1 and CDR2: SQVTM, ANQGSEA. The V end was cut by 6 bases, the J end by 0 bases, with 11 bases between. This CDR3 contains 13 residues. CDR3 region: CSVRGLANYGYTF. The CDR3 coding sequence is TGCAGCGTGCGGGGGTTAGCTAACTATGGCTACACCTTC. Drawing the rest from reference TRBV29-1 and TRBJ1-2, the complete variable domain is SAVISQKPSRDICQRGTSLTIQCQVDSQVTMMFWYRQQPGQSLTLIATANQGSEATYESGFVIDKFPISRPNLTFSTLTVSNMSPEDSSIYLCSVRGLANYGYTFGSGTRLTVV.

The gene calls are TRBV12-3 or TRBV12-4 and TRBJ2-1; D is ambiguous. The CDR3 is 11 amino acids. The V end lost 5 bases, the J end lost 10 bases, and 9 bases lay between the germline ends. CDR3 sequence reads: CASSPKGEQFF. DNA for the CDR3: TGTGCCAGCAGTCCCAAAGGGGAGCAGTTCTTC.